The 15 T cell receptor beta chains below were found in one sample sequenced in a study of blood T cell repertoires in COVID-19. The assay was immunoSEQ multiplex PCR, and TCRdb's table has in-frame clones only and misses some. The sample has about 340,000 clones, 87% seen once. What was sequenced was peripheral blood. These receptors all stem from a woman between 45 and 60 years old with COVID-19, enrolled during active disease.

The rearrangement uses TRBV5-4 and TRBJ2-7, with D possibly TRBD2 on 5 matching bases. This CDR3 contains 14 residues. Germline V CDR1 and CDR2: SGHNT, YYREEE (reference sequence). The V end was cut by 0 bases, the J end by 3 bases, with 10 bases between. The CDR3 nucleotides are TGTGCCAGCAGCTTGGATGGGAGAGACTACGAGCAGTACTTC. This gives the protein CASSLDGRDYEQYF.

This clone has just one count. The chain recombines TRBV18 with TRBJ2-3, with 15 nucleotides matching TRBD2. The V and J ends lost 2 bases and 9 bases, in that order; junction bases with no gene match: 9. The CDR3 is 17 amino acids. Germline values: CDR1 KGHSH, CDR2 LQKENI. The CDR3 DNA follows: TGTGCCAGCTCACCAGAGGGGACTAGCGGGAGGCAAGGAACGCAGTATTTT. Translation: CASSPEGTSGRQGTQYF.

This chain connects TRBV7-9 to TRBJ1-2; 8 bases agree with TRBD1. CDR3 length: 13 amino acids. The V and J ends lost 4 bases and 7 bases, in that order; junction bases with no gene match: 5. Germline V lookup: CDR1 SEHNR, CDR2 FQNEAQ (reference sequence). CDR3 amino acids: CASSSDRVGGYTF. DNA for the CDR3: TGTGCCAGCAGCTCGGACAGGGTGGGTGGCTACACCTTC.

This clone was recorded once. J is TRBJ2-1 and V is TRBV18; tentatively, D is TRBD2 (5 bases). Per germline, CDR1 KGHSH and CDR2 LQKENI. This CDR3 comprises 13 residues. Trimming shortened V by 4 bases and J by 8 bases, and 12 bases separated the two germline ends. The CDR3 protein is CASSRMGRDEQFF. Here the CDR3 DNA reads TGTGCCAGCTCACGTATGGGGAGAGATGAGCAGTTCTTC.

The chain uses TRBV7-2 and TRBJ1-5, with D unclear. V dropped 2 bases and J dropped 4 bases, with 3 bases sitting between them. Germline-derived CDR1 and CDR2 are SGHTA and FQGNSA. The CDR3 is 12 amino acids. The CDR3 loop reads CASSLPNQPQHF. The CDR3 DNA sequence: TGTGCCAGCAGCTTACCGAATCAGCCCCAGCATTTT.

The chain uses TRBV9 and TRBJ2-3; 9 bases agree with TRBD1. V gave up 2 bases and J gave up 1 base; unmatched junction bases: 5. The CDR3 is 16 residues long. From germline, CDR1 is SGDLS and CDR2 YYNGEE. The CDR3 reads CASSVGTGMGTDTQYF. As DNA, the CDR3 is TGTGCCAGCAGCGTCGGGACAGGGATGGGCACAGATACGCAGTATTTT.

The chain carries TRBV11-2 and TRBJ1-5; D gene ambiguous. The CDR3 has 12 residues. Germline V lookup: CDR1 SGHAT, CDR2 FQNNGV. V dropped 3 bases and J dropped 7 bases, with 7 bases sitting between them. As DNA, the CDR3 is TGTGCCAGCAGCTTGACGGGGCAGCCCCAGCATTTT. Residues: CASSLTGQPQHF. Together with reference TRBV11-2 and TRBJ1-5, the CDR3 gives the full variable domain: EAGVAQSPRYKIIEKRQSVAFWCNPISGHATLYWYQQILGQGPKLLIQFQNNGVVDDSQLPKDRFSAERLKGVDSTLKIQPAKLEDSAVYLCASSLTGQPQHFGDGTRLSIL.

This rearrangement joins TRBV5-5 to TRBJ2-3; D is perhaps TRBD1 (6 bases). The V end lost 1 base, the J end lost 4 bases, and 7 bases lay between the germline ends. Germline CDR1 and CDR2: SGHKS and YYEKEE (reference sequence). The CDR3 loop spans 13 amino acids. CDR3 DNA sequence: TGTGCCAGCAGCTTGCAGGGGTCAGATACGCAGTATTTT. Translated, it gives CASSLQGSDTQYF.

This rearrangement joins TRBV9 to TRBJ1-2; no clear D gene. Germline CDR1 and CDR2: SGDLS and YYNGEE. The CDR3 is made up of 14 amino acids. Between the trimmed V and J ends, which lost 3 bases and 3 bases, there was a span of 12 bases. In nucleotides, the CDR3 is TGTGCCAGCAGCGAGAACTTAGAAGACTATGGCTACACCTTC. Its translation: CASSENLEDYGYTF.

The chain couples TRBV6-2 or TRBV6-3 to TRBJ2-7, with TRBD2 identical over 8 bases. V dropped 4 bases and J dropped 4; count of bases not matched to a gene: 9. Germline V lookup: CDR1 MNHEY, CDR2 SVGEGT. The CDR3 runs to 15 residues. CDR3 nucleotides: TGTGCCAGCAGTTCCGGGGGGAGCGGGAGTTACGAGCAGTACTTC. It specifies CASSSGGSGSYEQYF.

The V call is TRBV14, the J call TRBJ2-3, with no clear D. V shed 0 bases and J shed 2 bases, with 9 bases lying between them. Germline CDR1 is SGHDN and CDR2 is FVKESK. The CDR3 is made up of 15 amino acids. CDR3 nucleotide sequence: TGTGCCAGCAGCCAAGATCGTTACACCACAGATACGCAGTATTTT. This translates into CASSQDRYTTDTQYF. The whole variable domain, filled in from reference TRBV14 and TRBJ2-3, reads EAGVTQFPSHSVIEKGQTVTLRCDPISGHDNLYWYRRVMGKEIKFLLHFVKESKQDESGMPNNRFLAERTGGTYSTLKVQPAELEDSGVYFCASSQDRYTTDTQYFGPGTRLTVL.

This clone occurred once. The CDR3 DNA reads TGTGCCAGCATGCCGGGACAGGGGTACGAGACCCAGTACTTC. Its protein is CASMPGQGYETQYF. The chain is built from TRBV11-1 and TRBJ2-5; 10 bases map to TRBD1. Losses at the gene ends were 7 bases for V and 5 bases for J; bases not matched to a gene: 7. This CDR3 comprises 14 residues. CDR1 and CDR2 (germline): SGHAT, FQDESV (reference sequence).

This clone has more than one count but fewer than ten. The chain is built from TRBV5-1 and TRBJ1-6, with TRBD1 identical over 9 bases. V was clipped by 1 base and J by 2 bases; unmatched bases: 10. This CDR3 contains 19 residues. Germline CDR1 and CDR2: SGHRS and YFSETQ. CDR3 DNA: TGCGCCAGCAGCTTGAAGGGACAGGGTTTTGGTACCTATAATTCACCCCTCCACTTT. Protein sequence: CASSLKGQGFGTYNSPLHF.

The chain joins TRBV11-2 to TRBJ1-6, with D perhaps matching TRBD1 (5 bases). V was shortened by 5 bases and J by 2 bases, with 13 bases between the two germline ends. Germline V lookup: CDR1 SGHAT, CDR2 FQNNGV. The CDR3 is made up of 16 amino acids. CDR3 residues: CASSPFTQAYNSPLHF. CDR3 in DNA: TGTGCCAGCAGCCCCTTCACACAGGCCTATAATTCACCCCTCCACTTT. The entire variable domain, with the rest obtained from reference TRBV11-2 and TRBJ1-6, is as follows: EAGVAQSPRYKIIEKRQSVAFWCNPISGHATLYWYQQILGQGPKLLIQFQNNGVVDDSQLPKDRFSAERLKGVDSTLKIQPAKLEDSAVYLCASSPFTQAYNSPLHFGNGTRLTVT.

The genes are TRBV9 and TRBJ2-2; D is undetermined. The length of the CDR3 is 14 residues. V was clipped by 3 bases and J by 4 bases, with 10 bases between them. Germline V gene sequence: CDR1 SGDLS, CDR2 YYNGEE. The CDR3 is CASSGLISTGELFF. The DNA of the CDR3 is TGTGCCAGCAGCGGGCTCATCTCCACCGGGGAGCTGTTTTTT.